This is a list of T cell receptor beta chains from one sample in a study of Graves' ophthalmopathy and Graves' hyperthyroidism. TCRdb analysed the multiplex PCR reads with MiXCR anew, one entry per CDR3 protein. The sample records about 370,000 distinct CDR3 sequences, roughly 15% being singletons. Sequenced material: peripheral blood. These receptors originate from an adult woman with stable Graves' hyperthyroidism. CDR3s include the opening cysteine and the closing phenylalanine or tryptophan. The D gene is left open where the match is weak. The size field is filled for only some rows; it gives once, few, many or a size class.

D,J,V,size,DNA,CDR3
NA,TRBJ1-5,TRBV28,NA,TGTGCCAGCAGTCCCCCGGGGGAAAAAAGGGCTCAGCCCCAGCATTTT,CASSPPGEKRAQPQHF
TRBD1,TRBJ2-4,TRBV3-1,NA,TGTGCCAGCAGCCTTCATATTTTGGGACAGCGCATGGGAAACATTCAGTACTTC,CASSLHILGQRMGNIQYF
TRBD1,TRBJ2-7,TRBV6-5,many,TGTGCCAGCAGTTACGGAGTAACCTGGACAGGGCAAGCCGAGCAGTACTTC,CASSYGVTWTGQAEQYF
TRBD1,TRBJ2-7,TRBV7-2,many,TGTGCCAGCAGCTTAGAGGGGGCGCGGTACGAGCAGTACTTC,CASSLEGARYEQYF
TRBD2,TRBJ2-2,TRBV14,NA,TGTGCCAGCAGCAAGGGACTAGCGGGGCTGAACACCGGGGAGCTGTTTTTT,CASSKGLAGLNTGELFF
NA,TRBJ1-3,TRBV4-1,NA,TGCGCCAGCAGCCAAGATCTTACAGGGTTAGCACACTCTGGAAACACCATATATTTT,CASSQDLTGLAHSGNTIYF
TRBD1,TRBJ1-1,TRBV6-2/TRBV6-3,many,TGTGCCAGCAGTTACTCCATGATAGGGACAGGGGTCCTGGACACTGAAGCTTTCTTT,CASSYSMIGTGVLDTEAFF
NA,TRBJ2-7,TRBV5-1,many,TGCGCCAGCAGCTTGAAAGACTACAACGAGCAGTACTTC,CASSLKDYNEQYF
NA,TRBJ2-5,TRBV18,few,TGTGCCAGCTCACCACCGGGAGGACTAAGGGAGACCCAGTACTTC,CASSPPGGLRETQYF
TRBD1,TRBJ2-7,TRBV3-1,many,TGTGCCAGCAGCCAAGGACAGGGGCCTACAGAGCAGTACTTC,CASSQGQGPTEQYF
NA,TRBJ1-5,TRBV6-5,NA,TGTGCCAGCTGTTGGACTGGGGTCAATCAGCCTCAGCATTTT,CASCWTGVNQPQHF
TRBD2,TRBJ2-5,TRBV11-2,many,TGTGCCAGCAGCCAAAGTGGGGGGGTTATCCAAGAGACCCAGTACTTC,CASSQSGGVIQETQYF
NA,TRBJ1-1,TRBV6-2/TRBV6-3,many,TGTGCCAGCAGGCGGCAACAGGGTTCTTTCACTGAAGCTTTCTTT,CASRRQQGSFTEAFF
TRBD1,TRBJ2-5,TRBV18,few,TGTGCCAGCTCACCAGACAGGGCGGTAGAGACCCAGTACTTC,CASSPDRAVETQYF
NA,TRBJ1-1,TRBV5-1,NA,TGCGCCAGCAGCTTGGCCTGGGGCAGGGAGGTTTTCTTT,CASSLAWGREVFF
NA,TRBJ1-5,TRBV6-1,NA,TGTGCCAGCAGTGTATTGGTTCAGCCCCAGCATTTT,CASSVLVQPQHF
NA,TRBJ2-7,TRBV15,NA,TGTGCCACCAGCAGAGATACCCAGGGTGGGACCTACGAGCAGTACTTC,CATSRDTQGGTYEQYF
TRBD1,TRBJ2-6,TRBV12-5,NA,TGTGCTAGTGGTTTGATACGACAGGGCGTCACGTCTGGGGCCAACGTCCTGACTTTC,CASGLIRQGVTSGANVLTF
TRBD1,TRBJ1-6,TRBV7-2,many,TGTGCCAGCAGGGCGGACAGGGGTTCACCCCTCCACTTT,CASRADRGSPLHF
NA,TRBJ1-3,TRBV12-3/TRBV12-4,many,TGTGCCAGCAGGGGACGGCTTAAGCGAAACACCATATATTTT,CASRGRLKRNTIYF
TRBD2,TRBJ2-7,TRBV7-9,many,TGTGCCAGCAGCTTAGGCGGGACTACGGGAGTAGCTGGGCAGTACTTC,CASSLGGTTGVAGQYF
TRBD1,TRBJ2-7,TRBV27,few,TGTGCCAGCAGTGGGGGACAGGCCCTCTACGAGCAGTACTTC,CASSGGQALYEQYF
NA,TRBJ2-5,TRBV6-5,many,TGTGCCAGCAGTTACTCTAGCGCGGGTGGAGAGACCCAGTACTTC,CASSYSSAGGETQYF
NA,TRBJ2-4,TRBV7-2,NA,TGTGCCAGCAGCTTAAAAGGTGTGGGACTAGCCAAAAACATTCAGTACTTC,CASSLKGVGLAKNIQYF
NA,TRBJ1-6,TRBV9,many,TGTGCCAGCAGCGTAGCCGGGGCCGCCCCTTATTCACCCCTCCACTTT,CASSVAGAAPYSPLHF
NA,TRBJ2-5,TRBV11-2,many,TGTGCCAGCAGCCGAATCCGACAACGGGGAGAGAGGGGCCAGTACTTC,CASSRIRQRGERGQYF
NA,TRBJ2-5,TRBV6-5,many,TGTGCCAGCAGTTACCGGGCTTCCCAAGAGACCCAGTACTTC,CASSYRASQETQYF
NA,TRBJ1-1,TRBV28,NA,TGTGCCAGCAGCCCCCATGTTACTGAAGCTTTCTTT,CASSPHVTEAFF
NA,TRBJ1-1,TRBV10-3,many,TGTGCCATCAGTGAAGAGTCTGAAGCTTTCTTT,CAISEESEAFF
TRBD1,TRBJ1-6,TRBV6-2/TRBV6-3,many,TGTGCCAGCGGGACCGGGACAGGGGGTTCACCCCTCCACTTT,CASGTGTGGSPLHF
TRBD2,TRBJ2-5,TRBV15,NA,TGTGCCACCAGCAGGGGTGCTAGCGGGAGGTATGAGACCCAGTACTTC,CATSRGASGRYETQYF